This TCR beta chain comes out of a study of CD8+CD57+ T cells in acquired aplastic anemia (dated by TCRdb to 2016 to 2019). Looking at the study overall: A mean of approximately 3 ug of DNA, ranging from roughly 0.19 to 27.4 ug, was extracted from sorted CD4+ and CD8+ cells. Healthy donor samples averaged roughly 9.9 million reads for CD4+ and 11 million to 13 million for CD8+ cells.

The V and J ends are trimmed by 4 bases and 5 bases, leaving 17 bases between them. In the germline V gene, CDR1 corresponds to SQVTM and CDR2 to ANQGSEA. Its CDR3 holds 14 amino acids, cysteine through phenylalanine. Only the CDR3 portion is preserved as DNA: 42 bases, with reading frame beginning at the first base. Genomic DNA was used as template for profiling of TCR beta VDJ combinations and CDR3 sequences. TCR repertoire sequencing was run on an Illumina HiSeq 2000. Per the original workflow: Repertoires were assessed using TRBV/TRBJ rearrangement plots, CDR3 size and DJ length profiles, and Simpson's diversity index. The most abundant DNA sequence in the deep sequencing data was defined as the immunodominant clone. CDR3 amino acid sequences were checked for sharing between subjects and were compared against published repertoires and the VDJdb database. TCRdb took the public reads, trimmed them with fastp at Q25, ran MiXCR for clone calling and kept in-frame beta chains. Rows with one shared CDR3 protein collapse into an entry with the most common genes and DNA. What appears here as the V and J calls and clone size reflects TCRdb's work, not the paper's. Here the sample has 90,000 to 120,000 distinct CDR3 sequences; under 60% occur a single time. Clones ranked in the top ten supply about 32% of the sample.

Note on this clonotype: The antigen it binds to is not known. Base-call qualities are not available, and no considerably larger clone is one nucleotide away.

In the study, sorted CD4+ and CD8+ blood T cells from patients with severe aplastic anemia and from healthy subjects underwent deep sequencing of TCR repertoires. Ficoll-Paque density gradient centrifugation was used to isolate peripheral blood mononuclear cells. Before DNA extraction, CD4+ and CD8+ T cells were sorted by FACS or by magnetic beads. The research as a whole found: Patients and healthy controls showed no significant difference in CD8+ Simpson's diversity (P=0.060). Approximately 27 CD8+ CDR3 sequences were found in both patients and controls but appeared to be highly expressed in patients and within the immunodominant clones of the patients.

The TCR originated in a human donor in good health, serving as a control. The sequence links TRBV29-1 to TRBJ2-5, and perhaps TRBD2 as D gene, on 6 matching bases. The source material was sorted CD4+, CD8+, or CD8+CD57+ T cells (not recorded which) from PBMCs. The DNA reads as follows: TGCAGCGTTGTCGGGAGCAACAAGTTTGAGACCCAGTACTTC. This translates into CSVVGSNKFETQYF.